This T cell receptor beta chain originates from a study of blood T cell repertoires in COVID-19 (TCRdb year 2020). The study in broad terms: Collaborator samples came from the United States, Italy and Spain and covered acute and convalescent phases of COVID-19. Where available, HLA class I and class II types were obtained from metadata supplied by the sample provider rather than from assay-based typing. A freely available public database, intended as a resource for researchers studying the immune response to SARS-CoV-2, is where the repertoires were released. Subjects who had been exposed to COVID-19, were actively infected with it, or had recovered from it provided the deeply sampled blood TCRbeta repertoires that made up the dataset. Samples came from the ongoing ImmuneRACE study (first 160 participants) plus 1,254 subjects from 6 global collaborators. The material from the prospective study consisted of cDNA or gDNA derived from T cells, B-cell-depleted T cells, or PBMCs. The sample metadata nearly always contained a de-identified subject ID, COVID-19 status, age in years and sex.

As to this clone: The antigen it binds to is not known. Base-call qualities are not available, and no considerably larger clone is one nucleotide away.

TCRbeta CDR3 regions were amplified from genomic DNA by means of the immunoSEQ Assay, a bias-controlled multiplex PCR. The study's own analysis went as follows. The number of nucleated cells in each sample was estimated from the amplification of reference gene primers within the assay. To quantify the absolute abundance of each unique TCRbeta CDR3 rearrangement, sequence reads were collapsed and filtered. Productive Simpson clonality was computed per sample as the square root of Simpson's diversity index over productive rearrangements. In TCRdb, the immuneACCESS table is reduced to in-frame sequences with V and J assigned. These tables do not hold every clone; where another copy was compared, an unresolved V gene accounts for under half, and the others remain unexplained. The V and J calls and clone size were taken over from that table, and D and trimming were inferred from the DNA. The sample table shows 150,000 or so clones, and 60% to 85% are seen once. Roughly 4.7% of the sample goes to the ten largest clones.

The paper as a whole reports these results and caveats: How much clinical and demographic metadata was included differed by source and by participant, and the metadata was provided uncurated.

Whole blood was collected in K2EDTA tubes by collaborating institutions according to the institutions' own protocols. For TCRbeta analysis, collaborator samples were shipped as frozen whole blood, as isolated PBMCs, or as DNA extracted from either sample type. In the germline V gene (reference sequence), CDR1 corresponds to LNHDA and CDR2 to SQIVND. The V and J ends are trimmed by 2 bases and 4 bases, leaving 9 bases between them. Reading from cysteine to phenylalanine, the CDR3 counts 14 amino acids. The read is trimmed to its CDR3 DNA, 42 bases read in frame from base 1. The TCR originated in an elderly woman with active or convalescent COVID-19. Recombination linked TRBV19 to TRBJ2-1; the D gene is perhaps TRBD2, on 5 matching bases. Source material: peripheral blood. CDR3 loop: CASSISRGYNEQFF. DNA sequence: TGTGCCAGTAGTATATCGAGAGGGTACAATGAGCAGTTCTTC.